This T cell receptor beta chain was sequenced for a study of blood T cell repertoires in COVID-19. In the study overall: Samples representing acute and convalescent COVID-19 were sourced from the United States, Italy and Spain. PBMCs, B-cell-depleted T cells, or T cells were the source of the cDNA or gDNA that made up the material.

TCRdb keeps only in-frame clones here, not all; method: immunoSEQ multiplex PCR. The data contain 450,000 or so clones, around 90% of them singletons. Enrollment of patients from Seattle took place during active infection, with longitudinal follow-up. J was trimmed by 4 bases and V by 4 bases; bases with no gene match: 6. This CDR3 is 15 amino acids long. The V gene's germline CDR1 is SGDLS and CDR2 YYNGEE. The chain couples TRBV9 to TRBJ2-2, with TRBD1 matching 8 bases. Input material: peripheral blood. The sequence was collected from a man younger than 30 with COVID-19, enrolled during active disease. CDR3 DNA sequence: TGTGCCAGCAGCTATCGACAGGGGAGCACCGGGGAGCTGTTTTTT. Translated: CASSYRQGSTGELFF.